Following are 22 T cell receptor beta chains from one sample sequenced in a study of Graves' ophthalmopathy and Graves' hyperthyroidism. Amplification from RNA transcripts yielded the TCR beta CDR3 regions. Second-round multiplex PCR followed a first-round RT-PCR using HTBI primers. MiXCR, run by TCRdb on the multiplex PCR reads, gives a single entry per CDR3 protein. The table includes about 400,000 distinct CDR3 sequences, approximately 20% detected once. Specimen: peripheral blood. All receptors come from a woman between 18 and 29 years old with Graves' ophthalmopathy.

This clonotype showed up many times. This CDR3 fails to terminate in the conserved phenylalanine or tryptophan, so it likely reflects a read error. V usage is TRBV30 and J usage is TRBJ1-5; 9 positions match TRBD1. Losses at the gene ends were 5 bases for V and 5 bases for J; bases not matched to a gene: 4. The germline V gene has CDR1 GTSNPN and CDR2 SVGIG (reference sequence). The CDR3 runs 13 residues. Here the CDR3 reads CAWGTGLDQPQHL. CDR3 nucleotides: TGTGCCTGGGGGACAGGGTTGGATCAGCCCCAGCATCTT.

At least ten counts were recorded for this clonotype. This chain links TRBV20-1 with TRBJ2-4; TRBD2 matches at 9 bases. CDR3 size: 16 residues. From germline, CDR1 is DFQATT and CDR2 SNEGSKA (reference sequence). J lost 2 bases, V lost 3 bases, and 8 bases had no gene match. The CDR3 sequence is CSARLAGGRSKNIQYF. For the CDR3, the DNA is TGCAGTGCTAGGTTGGCGGGGGGGCGATCCAAAAACATTCAGTACTTC.

This clonotype was observed at least ten times. The V call is TRBV27, the J call TRBJ1-1; a possible D gene is TRBD1 (5 bases). The CDR3 has 18 amino acids. The V and J ends lost 6 bases and 3 bases respectively, with 26 bases between them. Germline values: CDR1 MNHEY, CDR2 SMNVEV (reference sequence). The CDR3 DNA reads as TGTGCCAGCAGCCGTTCGGTGACCAGGGAAGTTGTTGACACTGAAGCTTTCTTT. This translates into CASSRSVTREVVDTEAFF.

This clonotype was recorded at least ten times. The chain recombines TRBV6-1 with TRBJ1-3, with D hard to call. Germline V lookup: CDR1 MNHNS, CDR2 SASEGT. Trimming took off 4 bases at V and 0 bases at J, with 7 bases between the two ends. The CDR3 is 14 residues long. This chain's CDR3 is CASSARNSGNTIYF. CDR3 nucleotides: TGTGCCAGCAGTGCAAGGAACTCTGGAAACACCATATATTTT.

The chain carries TRBV12-3 or TRBV12-4 and TRBJ2-2; D possibly corresponds to TRBD2 (7 bases). The CDR3 is 14 amino acids. The V end lost 8 bases, the J end lost 7 bases, and 17 bases lay between the germline ends. The CDR3 DNA is TGTGCCAGCGGGGAGGGGGGGGACGGCGGGGAGCTGTTTTTT. It specifies CASGEGGDGGELFF.

This clonotype was recorded many times. Its ends do not fully match the called genes, so a read error is possible. The chain couples TRBV6-5 to TRBJ1-2, with 10 bases lining up with TRBD1. The CDR3 has 14 residues. Germline V lookup: CDR1 MNHEY, CDR2 SVGAGI. The CDR3 DNA is TGTGCCAGCAGGCGGACAGGGGGGGACTATGGTTACACCTTC. It yields the protein CASRRTGGDYGYTF.

This clonotype was seen ten or more times. The rearrangement links TRBV28 to TRBJ1-3; 9 bases are shared with TRBD1. V shed 2 bases and J 4 bases; nucleotides not matched to a gene: 9. This CDR3 region has 17 residues. Germline CDR1 and CDR2: MDHEN and SYDVKM. The DNA of the CDR3 is TGTGCCAGCAGTTTAACAGGGGGCGCACGTTCAGGAAACACCATATATTTT. It codes for CASSLTGGARSGNTIYF.

This clonotype was observed at least ten times. This chain connects TRBV28 to TRBJ2-5, with TRBD1 identical over 11 bases. Trimming took 1 base from V and 5 from J; bases not matched to a gene: 9. In germline, CDR1 is MDHEN, CDR2 SYDVKM. The CDR3 length is 17 residues. DNA for the CDR3: TGTGCCAGCAGTTTATTAGCAGGACAGGGGGCTTTCGAGACCCAGTACTTC. It specifies CASSLLAGQGAFETQYF.

This clonotype was counted at least ten times. CDR3 residues: CASSSWTGNTEAFF. Written as DNA, the CDR3 is TGTGCCAGCAGTTCCTGGACAGGGAACACTGAAGCTTTCTTT. The rearrangement joins TRBV6-5 to TRBJ1-1, with 7 bases aligning to TRBD1. Germline-derived CDR1 and CDR2 are MNHEY and SVGAGI. The CDR3 covers 14 residues. Losses at the gene ends were 4 bases for V and 1 base for J; bases not matched to a gene: 3.

The J gene is TRBJ1-3, the V gene TRBV5-1, with TRBD1 matching 10 bases. The V and J ends lost 0 bases and 9 bases, in that order; junction bases with no gene match: 0. The CDR3 runs 13 residues. Germline CDR1 is SGHRS and CDR2 is YFSETQ. The DNA for the CDR3 is TGCGCCAGCAGCTTGGGGACAGGGGGCACCATATATTTT. Its protein product is CASSLGTGGTIYF.

This clonotype was seen repeatedly, ten times or more. The chain is built from TRBV15 and TRBJ2-7, with TRBD1 matching over 10 bases. V shed 5 bases, J shed 2 bases, and the junction held 6 bases outside the gene matches. Germline CDR1 is LNHNV and CDR2 is YYDKDF (reference sequence). The CDR3 is 15 amino acids. CDR3 nucleotide sequence: TGTGCCACCAGCCCCCCCGGGACAGGGGCCTACGAGCAGTACTTC. Protein: CATSPPGTGAYEQYF.

V gene TRBV15 combines with J gene TRBJ2-7, with 10 bases lining up with TRBD1. This CDR3 is built from 15 residues. J lost 3 bases, V lost 2 bases, and 4 bases had no gene match. The V gene's germline CDR1 is LNHNV and CDR2 YYDKDF (reference sequence). The CDR3 DNA sequence: TGTGCCACCAGCAGATTGACAGGGGGCAACTACGAGCAGTACTTC. Translation gives CATSRLTGGNYEQYF.

This clonotype showed up just a few times. This chain links TRBV15 with TRBJ2-7; tentative D call: TRBD2 (6 bases). Trimming took off 4 bases at V and 3 bases at J, with 16 bases between the two ends. Germline V lookup: CDR1 LNHNV, CDR2 YYDKDF (reference sequence). The CDR3 runs to 15 residues. The CDR3 DNA reads TGTGCCACCAGCACCCGGGACTTCCGACGCTACGAGCAGTACTTC. This gives the protein CATSTRDFRRYEQYF.

In its sample, this clonotype was seen many times. The chain employs TRBV24-1 and TRBJ2-2, with 11 bases identical to TRBD1. V trimming: 9 bases; J trimming: 4 bases; junction bases outside the gene matches: 3. This CDR3 spans 14 amino acids. Germline V lookup: CDR1 KGHDR, CDR2 SFDVKD. CDR3 bases: TGTGCCACCGGGACAGGGGGAGGCACCGGGGAGCTGTTTTTT. Translated: CATGTGGGTGELFF.

This clonotype was found many times. This chain uses TRBV18 with TRBJ2-7; 11 bases agree with TRBD2. Germline assignment: CDR1 KGHSH and CDR2 LQKENI. The CDR3 loop spans 16 amino acids. The V gene end was trimmed by 6 bases and the J gene end by 2 bases; junction bases not matched to a gene: 9. This CDR3 is CASSLSTGLAAYEQYF. For the CDR3, the DNA is TGTGCCAGCTCCCTCTCCACGGGACTAGCGGCCTACGAGCAGTACTTC. Looking up the rest from reference TRBV18 and TRBJ2-7 gives the full variable domain: NAGVMQNPRHLVRRRGQEARLRCSPMKGHSHVYWYRQLPEEGLKFMVYLQKENIIDESGMPKERFSAEFPKEGPSILRIQQVVRGDSAAYFCASSLSTGLAAYEQYFGPGTRLTVT.

At least ten counts were recorded for this clonotype. The rearrangement uses TRBV28 and TRBJ1-2; 7 bases are a match to TRBD1. This CDR3 comprises 16 residues. The V gene's germline CDR1 is MDHEN and CDR2 SYDVKM. After removal of 7 bases from V and 4 bases from J, the junction contained 15 bases not matched to a gene. The CDR3 sequence: CASNPNRGLGSYGYTF. For the CDR3, the DNA is TGTGCCAGCAATCCAAACAGGGGACTCGGTTCCTATGGCTACACCTTC.

This clonotype was found many times. The chain carries TRBV12-3 or TRBV12-4 and TRBJ1-5, with D uncertain. The V end was cut by 7 bases, the J end by 9 bases, with 13 bases between. The CDR3 length is 12 residues. CDR3 loop: CASNGEGLPQHF. The DNA for the CDR3 is TGTGCCAGCAACGGTGAGGGTTTGCCCCAGCATTTT.

This clonotype was seen ten or more times. The chain uses TRBV7-2 and TRBJ2-5; TRBD2 might be the D (5 bases). Germline values: CDR1 SGHTA, CDR2 FQGNSA. Trimming removed 2 bases at V and 2 bases at J, with 9 bases between. The CDR3 runs to 14 residues. The CDR3 coding sequence is TGTGCCAGCAGCTTACCGGACTGGCAAGAGACCCAGTACTTC. Translation gives CASSLPDWQETQYF.

This clonotype has ten or more counts. V is TRBV12-3 or TRBV12-4 and J is TRBJ1-5; D gene ambiguous. The CDR3 loop spans 14 amino acids. Trimming took 3 bases from V and 7 from J, leaving 13 bases between them. The CDR3 is CASSFDRVRQPQHF. CDR3 nucleotide sequence: TGTGCCAGCAGTTTTGACCGGGTGAGGCAGCCCCAGCATTTT.

This clonotype was seen at least ten times. The V gene is TRBV6-1, the J gene TRBJ1-5, with D perhaps TRBD1 (6 bases). The V end lost 7 bases, the J end lost 5 bases, and 18 bases lay between the germline ends. CDR3 length equals 15 residues. Germline V gene lookup returns CDR1 MNHNS and CDR2 SASEGT. As DNA, the CDR3 is TGTGCCAGCAAGCGCCTGACAGGCGACCATCAGCCCCAGCATTTT. Translated: CASKRLTGDHQPQHF.

There are many counts of this clonotype. The V and J genes are TRBV3-1 and TRBJ1-5; the match to TRBD1 covers 10 bases. CDR1 LGHDT and CDR2 YNNKEL come from the germline V gene (reference sequence). The CDR3 spans 15 residues. The V and J ends lost 5 bases and 5 bases, in that order; junction bases with no gene match: 6. The chain's CDR3 is CASSKRTGGDQPQHF. CDR3 DNA sequence: TGTGCCAGCAGCAAACGGACAGGGGGGGATCAGCCCCAGCATTTT.

In this sample, this clonotype turned up many times. The chain is built from TRBV18 and TRBJ1-1; TRBD1 is a possible D gene (5 bases). This CDR3 is 14 amino acids long. Germline V lookup: CDR1 KGHSH, CDR2 LQKENI. V lost 2 bases, J lost 7 bases, and 14 bases lay in between. CDR3 residues: CASSPMNYRSEAFF. Here the CDR3 DNA reads TGTGCCAGCTCACCAATGAATTACAGGAGTGAAGCTTTCTTT.